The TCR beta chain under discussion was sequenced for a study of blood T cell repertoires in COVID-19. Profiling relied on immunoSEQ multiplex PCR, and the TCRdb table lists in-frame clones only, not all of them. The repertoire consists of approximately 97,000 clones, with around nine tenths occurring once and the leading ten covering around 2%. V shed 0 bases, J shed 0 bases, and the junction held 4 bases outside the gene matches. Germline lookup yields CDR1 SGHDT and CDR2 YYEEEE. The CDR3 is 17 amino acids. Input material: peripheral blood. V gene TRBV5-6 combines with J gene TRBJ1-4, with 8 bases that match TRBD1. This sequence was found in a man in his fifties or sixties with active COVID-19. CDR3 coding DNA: TGTGCCAGCAGCTTGGTCGGGGGACAGGCAACTAATGAAAAACTGTTTTTT. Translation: CASSLVGGQATNEKLFF.